The clone carrying this TCR beta chain was recorded a few times. Indicated treatment: oral pan-JAK inhibitor, 5-10 mg twice daily. There are 15 residues in the CDR3. Germline trimming cut 4 bases from V and 2 bases from J; bases unmatched to any gene: 7. CDR1 is ENHRY and CDR2 is SYGVKD in the germline V gene. The sample comes from a study of CD8+ T cells in alopecia areata. Study background: Tofacitinib continued for 6 to 18 months and was then withheld for 6 months. Affected scalp percentage gauged treated patients' severity.

Reverse transcription of extracted RNA yielded cDNA, which provided the sequencing template. TCRdb's copy holds only in-frame clones and misses some; the assay was immunoSEQ multiplex PCR. This table has about 270,000 clones, 60% appearing once. The TCR originated in a human donor with alopecia areata. The sequenced sample was CD4+ T cells sorted from blood, obtained at approximately week 51, from a patient treated with tofacitinib. This chain links TRBV10-3 with TRBJ1-2; 7 nucleotides agree with TRBD1. CDR3 in amino acids: CAISGGTEVNYGYTF. For the CDR3, the DNA is TGTGCCATCAGTGGGGGGACAGAAGTAAACTATGGCTACACCTTC.